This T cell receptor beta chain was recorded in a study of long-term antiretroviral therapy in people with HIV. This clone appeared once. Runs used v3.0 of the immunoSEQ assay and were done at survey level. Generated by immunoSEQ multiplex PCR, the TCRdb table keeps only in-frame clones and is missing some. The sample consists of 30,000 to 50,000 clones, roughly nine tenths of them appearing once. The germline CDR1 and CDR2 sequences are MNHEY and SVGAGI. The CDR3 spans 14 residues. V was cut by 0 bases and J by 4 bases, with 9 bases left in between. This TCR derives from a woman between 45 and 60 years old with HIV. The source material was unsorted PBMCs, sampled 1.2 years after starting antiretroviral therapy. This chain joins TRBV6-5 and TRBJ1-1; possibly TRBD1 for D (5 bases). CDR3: CASSYSAGGTEAFF. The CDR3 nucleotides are TGTGCCAGCAGTTACTCGGCCGGGGGCACTGAAGCTTTCTTT.